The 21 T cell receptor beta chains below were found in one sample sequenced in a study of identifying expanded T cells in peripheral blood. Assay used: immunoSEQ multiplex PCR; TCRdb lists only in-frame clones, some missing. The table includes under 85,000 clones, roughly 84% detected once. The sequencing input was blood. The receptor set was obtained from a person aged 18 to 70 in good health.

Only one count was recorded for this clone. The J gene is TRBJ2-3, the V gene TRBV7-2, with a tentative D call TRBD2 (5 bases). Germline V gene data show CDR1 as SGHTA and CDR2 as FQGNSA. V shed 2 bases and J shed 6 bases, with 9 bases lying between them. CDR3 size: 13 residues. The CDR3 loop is CASSLSRGDTQYF. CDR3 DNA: TGTGCCAGCAGCTTATCCCGGGGTGATACGCAGTATTTT.

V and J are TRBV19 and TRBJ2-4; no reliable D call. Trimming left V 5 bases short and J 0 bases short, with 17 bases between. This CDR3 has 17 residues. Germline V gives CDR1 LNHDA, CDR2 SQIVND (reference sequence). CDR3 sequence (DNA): TGTGCCAGTAGTCCGTTGAGTAACAACCTAGCCAAAAACATTCAGTACTTC. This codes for CASSPLSNNLAKNIQYF.

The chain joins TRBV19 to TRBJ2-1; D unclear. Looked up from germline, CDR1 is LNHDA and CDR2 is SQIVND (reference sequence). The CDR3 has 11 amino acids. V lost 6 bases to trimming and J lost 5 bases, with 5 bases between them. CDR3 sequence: CASSIHNEQFF. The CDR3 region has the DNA TGTGCCAGTAGCATCCACAATGAGCAGTTCTTC.

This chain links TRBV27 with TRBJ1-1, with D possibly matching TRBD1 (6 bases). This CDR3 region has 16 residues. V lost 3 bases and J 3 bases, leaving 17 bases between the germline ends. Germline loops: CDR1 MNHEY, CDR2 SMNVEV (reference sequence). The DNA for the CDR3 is TGTGCCAGCAGTTTGTCTAAGGGGGGGCGTGACACTGAAGCTTTCTTT. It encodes CASSLSKGGRDTEAFF.

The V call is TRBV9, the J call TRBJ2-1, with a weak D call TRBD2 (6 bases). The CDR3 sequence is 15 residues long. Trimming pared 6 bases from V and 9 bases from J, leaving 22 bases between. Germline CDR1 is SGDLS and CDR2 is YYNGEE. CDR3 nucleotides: TGTGCCAGCACCACCTGGGACTTAGCGAGCGGTGAGCAGTTCTTC. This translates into CASTTWDLASGEQFF.

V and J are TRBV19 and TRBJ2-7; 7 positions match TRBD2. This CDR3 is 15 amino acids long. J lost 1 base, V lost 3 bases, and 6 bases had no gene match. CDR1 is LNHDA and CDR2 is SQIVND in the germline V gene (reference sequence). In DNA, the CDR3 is TGTGCCAGTAGTATCAACCTAGCGGTTTCCTACGAGCAGTACTTC. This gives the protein CASSINLAVSYEQYF. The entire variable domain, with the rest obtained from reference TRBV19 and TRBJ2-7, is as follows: DGGITQSPKYLFRKEGQNVTLSCEQNLNHDAMYWYRQDPGQGLRLIYYSQIVNDFQKGDIAEGYSVSREKKESFPLTVTSAQKNPTAFYLCASSINLAVSYEQYFGPGTRLTVT.

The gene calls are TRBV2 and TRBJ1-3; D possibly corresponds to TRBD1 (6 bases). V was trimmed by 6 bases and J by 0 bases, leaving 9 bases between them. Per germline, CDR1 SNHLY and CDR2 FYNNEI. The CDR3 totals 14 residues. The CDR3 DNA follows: TGTGCCAGCAGGACAGGCTTCTCTGGAAACACCATATATTTT. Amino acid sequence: CASRTGFSGNTIYF.

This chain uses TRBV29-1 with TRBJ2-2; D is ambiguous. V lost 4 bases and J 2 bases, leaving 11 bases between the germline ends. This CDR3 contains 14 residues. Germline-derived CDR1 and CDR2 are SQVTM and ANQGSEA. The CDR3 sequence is CSVVGQFNTGELFF. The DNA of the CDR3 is TGCAGCGTTGTAGGGCAGTTCAACACCGGGGAGCTGTTTTTT.

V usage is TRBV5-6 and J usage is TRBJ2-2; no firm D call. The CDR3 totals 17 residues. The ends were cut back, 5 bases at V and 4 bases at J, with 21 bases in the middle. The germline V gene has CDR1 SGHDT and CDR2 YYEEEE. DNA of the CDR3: TGTGCCAGCAGGCCGTCGACCTCTACGTGGGGCACCGGGGAGCTGTTTTTT. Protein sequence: CASRPSTSTWGTGELFF.

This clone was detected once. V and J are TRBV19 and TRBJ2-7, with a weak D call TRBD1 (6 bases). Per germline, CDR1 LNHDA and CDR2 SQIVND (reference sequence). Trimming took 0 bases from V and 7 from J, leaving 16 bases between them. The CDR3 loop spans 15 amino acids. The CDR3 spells CASSIDLRTVWEQYF. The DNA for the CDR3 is TGTGCCAGTAGTATAGATCTACGGACAGTCTGGGAGCAGTACTTC.

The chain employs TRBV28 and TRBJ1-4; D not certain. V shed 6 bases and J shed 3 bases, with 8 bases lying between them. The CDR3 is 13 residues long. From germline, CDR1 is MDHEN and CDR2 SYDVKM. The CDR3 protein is CASRGTSNEKLFF. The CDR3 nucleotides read TGTGCCAGCAGAGGAACCTCTAATGAAAAACTGTTTTTT.

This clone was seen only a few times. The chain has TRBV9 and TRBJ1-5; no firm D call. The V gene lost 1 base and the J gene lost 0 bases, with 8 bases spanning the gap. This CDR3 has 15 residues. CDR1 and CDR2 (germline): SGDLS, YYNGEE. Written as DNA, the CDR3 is TGTGCCAGCAGCGTATGGAGGAATAGCAATCAGCCCCAGCATTTT. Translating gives CASSVWRNSNQPQHF.

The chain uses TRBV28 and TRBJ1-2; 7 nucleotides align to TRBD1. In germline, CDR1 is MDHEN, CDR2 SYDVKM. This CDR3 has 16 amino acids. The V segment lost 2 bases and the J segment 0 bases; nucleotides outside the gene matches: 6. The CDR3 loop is CASSLTPGQANYGYTF. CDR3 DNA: TGTGCCAGCAGTTTAACCCCCGGACAGGCTAACTATGGCTACACCTTC.

CDR3 bases: TGTGCCAGCAGTTTGAGGGGAAGATGGGGCGCATCGAACACTGAAGCTTTCTTT. Translated: CASSLRGRWGASNTEAFF. The chain recombines TRBV28 with TRBJ1-1, with a possible D match to TRBD1 (5 bases). This CDR3 has 18 amino acids. Germline assignment: CDR1 MDHEN and CDR2 SYDVKM. Deletions cut 3 bases from V and 1 base from J, with 21 bases between.

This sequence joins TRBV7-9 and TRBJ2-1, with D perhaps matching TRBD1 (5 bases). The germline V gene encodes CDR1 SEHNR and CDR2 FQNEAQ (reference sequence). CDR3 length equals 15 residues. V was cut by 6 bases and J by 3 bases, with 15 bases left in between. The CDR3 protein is CASSLNPGNYNEQFF. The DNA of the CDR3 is TGTGCCAGCAGTCTGAATCCAGGGAACTACAATGAGCAGTTCTTC.

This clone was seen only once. The CDR3 loop is CATLTQQGPYGYTF. In DNA, the CDR3 is TGTGCCACCCTAACCCAACAGGGGCCCTATGGCTACACCTTC. The chain links TRBV28 to TRBJ1-2; 7 bases map to TRBD1. With V trimmed by 10 bases and J by 4 bases, 12 bases remained unmatched. The CDR3 contains 14 residues. Germline CDR1 MDHEN, CDR2 SYDVKM.

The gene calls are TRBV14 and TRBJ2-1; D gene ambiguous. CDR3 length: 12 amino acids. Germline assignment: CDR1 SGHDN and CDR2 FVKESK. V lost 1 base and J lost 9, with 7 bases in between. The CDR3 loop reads CASSQARVEQFF. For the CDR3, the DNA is TGTGCCAGCAGCCAAGCCAGAGTTGAGCAGTTCTTC.

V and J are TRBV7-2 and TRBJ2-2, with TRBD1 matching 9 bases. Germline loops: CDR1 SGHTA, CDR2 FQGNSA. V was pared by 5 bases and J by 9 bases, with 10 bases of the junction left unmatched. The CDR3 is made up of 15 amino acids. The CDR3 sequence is CASSLTGGVARELFF. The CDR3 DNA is TGTGCCAGCAGCCTGACAGGGGGGGTAGCCAGGGAGCTGTTTTTT.

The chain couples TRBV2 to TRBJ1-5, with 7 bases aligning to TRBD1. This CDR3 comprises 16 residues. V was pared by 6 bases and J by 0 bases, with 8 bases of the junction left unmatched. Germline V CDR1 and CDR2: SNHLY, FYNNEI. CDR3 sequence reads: CASSEGQIISNQPQHF. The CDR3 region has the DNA TGTGCCAGCAGCGAGGGACAGATTATTAGCAATCAGCCCCAGCATTTT.

CDR3 amino acids: CASRPIRAYGYTF. For the CDR3, the DNA is TGTGCCAGCAGGCCTATACGGGCCTATGGCTACACCTTC. The rearrangement joins TRBV11-2 to TRBJ1-2; unclear D gene. Germline V gene sequence: CDR1 SGHAT, CDR2 FQNNGV. CDR3 length: 13 residues. V gave up 6 bases and J gave up 4 bases, with 12 bases separating them. The variable domain in full, completed from reference TRBV11-2 and TRBJ1-2, reads EAGVAQSPRYKIIEKRQSVAFWCNPISGHATLYWYQQILGQGPKLLIQFQNNGVVDDSQLPKDRFSAERLKGVDSTLKIQPAKLEDSAVYLCASRPIRAYGYTFGSGTRLTVV.

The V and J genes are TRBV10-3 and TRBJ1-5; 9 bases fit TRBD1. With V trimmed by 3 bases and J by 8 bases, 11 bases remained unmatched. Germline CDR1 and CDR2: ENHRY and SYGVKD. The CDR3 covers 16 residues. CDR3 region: CAISESRGTGTEPQHF. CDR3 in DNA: TGTGCCATCAGTGAAAGCCGAGGGACAGGGACGGAGCCCCAGCATTTT.